Listed below are T cell receptor beta chains from one sample, sequenced in a study of cytotoxic CD8 clonotypes in ibrutinib-treated CLL. Data came from immunoSEQ multiplex PCR; TCRdb stores just in-frame clones and leaves some out. The repertoire has around 310,000 clones, 70% to 80% of them found once; the top ten carry roughly 7%. The sequencing here drew on PBMCs, taken before ibrutinib treatment. These TCRs come from a human donor with chronic lymphocytic leukemia. Each CDR3 is given with its conserved first and last residue. D genes are given only for firm matches. Clone sizes are given selectively: once, few, many, or a class where the clone is expanded.

j_call d_call v_call clone_size cdr3_aa cdr3_nt
TRBJ2-7 TRBD1 TRBV6-1 . CASSERYRGWYEQYF TGTGCCAGCAGTGAACGTTACAGGGGATGGTACGAGCAGTACTTC
TRBJ1-2 TRBD1 TRBV7-9 once CASSNTGEANYGYTF TGTGCCAGCAGCAATACAGGGGAAGCTAACTATGGCTACACCTTC
TRBJ1-1 . TRBV28 . CASSEQGTAEAFF TGTGCCAGCAGTGAACAGGGTACGGCTGAAGCTTTCTTT
TRBJ1-5 TRBD1 TRBV30 . CAWSDQIKGQVNQPQHF TGTGCCTGGAGTGACCAAATAAAGGGACAGGTCAATCAGCCCCAGCATTTT
TRBJ2-1 TRBD2 TRBV5-4 . CASSPGGLAAYNEQFF TGTGCCAGCAGCCCTGGAGGACTAGCGGCGTACAATGAGCAGTTCTTC
TRBJ2-1 TRBD2 TRBV10-2 . CASRPPLAGGNEQFF TGCGCCAGCAGACCACCCTTAGCGGGAGGTAATGAGCAGTTCTTC
TRBJ1-2 . TRBV5-5 . CASSAGVGLFNYGYTF TGTGCCAGCAGCGCGGGGGTTGGGCTTTTCAACTATGGCTACACCTTC
TRBJ2-1 . TRBV18 once CASSPYSGDNEQFF TGTGCCAGCTCACCTTACTCAGGGGACAATGAGCAGTTCTTC
TRBJ2-1 . TRBV9 few CASSVALGNEQFF TGTGCCAGCAGCGTAGCTTTGGGCAATGAGCAGTTCTTC
TRBJ1-2 . TRBV19 . CASSPPVETYGYTF TGTGCCAGTAGTCCCCCGGTCGAGACCTATGGCTACACCTTC
TRBJ2-3 TRBD1 TRBV7-3 . CASSQPGQGSQYF TGTGCCAGCAGCCAACCGGGACAGGGGTCGCAGTATTTT
TRBJ1-2 . TRBV6-1 . CASSEILANGGYTF TGTGCCAGCAGTGAAATTTTGGCTAATGGGGGCTACACCTTC
TRBJ2-7 TRBD2 TRBV10-3 . CAISGGGGSYEQYF TGTGCCATCAGTGGGGGGGGAGGCTCCTACGAGCAGTACTTC
TRBJ2-1 TRBD1 TRBV11-1 . CASSPGQGGYNEQFF TGTGCCAGCAGCCCAGGACAGGGGGGTTACAATGAGCAGTTCTTC
TRBJ2-7 TRBD2 TRBV28 once CASSLVSGTSASEQYF TGTGCCAGCAGTCTAGTATCCGGGACTAGCGCCTCCGAGCAGTACTTC
TRBJ2-2 . TRBV4-1 . CASSQADGELFF TGCGCCAGCAGCCAAGCGGACGGGGAGCTGTTTTTT
TRBJ1-4 . TRBV7-2 . CASSPQGWANEKLFF TGTGCCAGCAGCCCACAGGGATGGGCTAATGAAAAACTGTTTTTT
TRBJ1-1 . TRBV18 once CASSPRAYTEAFF TGTGCCAGCTCGCCTAGGGCATACACTGAAGCTTTCTTT
TRBJ2-2 TRBD1 TRBV2 . CASKGQRHTGELFF TGTGCCAGCAAGGGACAGAGACACACCGGGGAGCTGTTTTTT
TRBJ1-5 . TRBV7-4 . CASSLWRDSNQPQHF TGTGCCAGCAGCTTATGGCGGGATAGCAATCAGCCCCAGCATTTT
TRBJ2-7 TRBD2 TRBV25-1 . CASAGGRLDEQYF TGTGCCAGCGCGGGGGGGCGCTTAGACGAGCAGTACTTC
TRBJ2-2 . TRBV4-3 . CASSQESYTGELFF TGCGCCAGCAGCCAAGAGAGTTACACCGGGGAGCTGTTTTTT
TRBJ1-5 . TRBV29-1 . CSVKKGAADQPQHF TGCAGCGTTAAAAAGGGAGCGGCGGATCAGCCCCAGCATTTT
TRBJ1-1 . TRBV25-1 . CASSLVRGKAFF TGTGCCAGCAGTTTGGTGCGGGGGAAGGCTTTCTTT
TRBJ2-7 . TRBV7-9 few CASNSPRANEQYF TGTGCCAGCAACTCCCCCAGGGCGAACGAGCAGTACTTC
TRBJ1-2 . TRBV4-1 . CASSQETGYAYGYTF TGCGCCAGCAGCCAAGAAACAGGGTATGCCTATGGCTACACCTTC
TRBJ2-1 . TRBV14 . CASSQAPLGGHNEQFF TGTGCCAGCAGCCAAGCCCCACTAGGCGGACACAATGAGCAGTTCTTC
TRBJ2-7 TRBD1 TRBV4-3 . CASSQDWGQGTYEQYF TGCGCCAGCAGCCAAGATTGGGGACAGGGGACGTACGAGCAGTACTTC
TRBJ2-5 . TRBV23-1 . CASSQSILHTGAYQETQYF TGCGCCAGCAGTCAATCAATACTACACACCGGAGCGTACCAAGAGACCCAGTACTTC